A single sample is the source of the 8 T cell receptor beta chains below, sequenced in a study of blood T cell repertoires in COVID-19. Assay: immunoSEQ multiplex PCR; the TCRdb copy retains only in-frame clones and omits some. This table holds some 300,000 clones, about 90% found once. The source material was PBMCs or T cells enriched from blood (not recorded which). The receptors come from a woman aged 45-65 years who had been exposed to COVID-19.

The CDR3 here is CASSPRTGGHYGYTF. The CDR3 coding sequence is TGTGCCAGCAGTCCCCGAACAGGGGGTCACTATGGCTACACCTTC. The rearrangement joins TRBV28 to TRBJ1-2, with 8 bases lining up with TRBD1. CDR1 and CDR2 from the germline V gene are MDHEN and SYDVKM. V lost 5 bases and J lost 3; bases outside the gene matches: 8. The CDR3 is 15 amino acids.

This chain links TRBV5-1 with TRBJ2-1; 7 bases match TRBD2. This CDR3 comprises 16 residues. V lost 2 bases and J lost 5; bases outside the gene matches: 10. Germline CDR1 reads SGHRS; CDR2 reads YFSETQ. CDR3 loop: CASSFERIGLDNEQFF. The CDR3 region has the DNA TGCGCCAGCAGCTTCGAACGAATCGGACTAGACAATGAGCAGTTCTTC.

The V gene is TRBV3-1 (or the pseudogene TRBV3-2), the J gene TRBJ1-2, with D maybe TRBD1 (6 bases). CDR3 length: 16 amino acids. V lost 4 bases, J lost 4 bases, and 19 bases lay in between. Germline V CDR1 and CDR2: LGHDT, YNNKEL (reference sequence). The CDR3 protein is CASSPTMGDKLYGYTF. In DNA, the CDR3 is TGTGCCAGCAGCCCGACTATGGGGGACAAGCTCTATGGCTACACCTTC.

This clone was seen only once. The chain couples TRBV5-4 to TRBJ1-3, with D uncertain. V gave up 0 bases and J gave up 0 bases, with 10 bases separating them. Germline V gene lookup returns CDR1 SGHNT and CDR2 YYREEE (reference sequence). The CDR3 length is 16 residues. CDR3 region: CASSLGGQSSGNTIYF. In DNA, the CDR3 is TGTGCCAGCAGCTTGGGTGGGCAAAGCTCTGGAAACACCATATATTTT.

Only one count was recorded for this clone. This chain uses TRBV5-4 with TRBJ2-7; the match to TRBD1 covers 8 bases. Germline CDR1 is SGHNT and CDR2 is YYREEE (reference sequence). The ends lost 2 bases at V and 0 bases at J; junction bases unmatched: 4. This CDR3 spans 15 amino acids. The CDR3 nucleotides are TGTGCCAGCAGCTTAGACAGGGGTAGCTCCTACGAGCAGTACTTC. It is translated as CASSLDRGSSYEQYF.

The rearrangement links TRBV5-1 to TRBJ2-7; D perhaps matches TRBD1 (6 bases). Per germline, CDR1 SGHRS and CDR2 YFSETQ. The V end lost 5 bases, the J end lost 0 bases, and 18 bases lay between the germline ends. The CDR3 is made up of 16 amino acids. The CDR3 spells CASRPGPGVSSYEQYF. CDR3 sequence (DNA): TGCGCCAGCAGACCGGGCCCAGGGGTGAGCTCCTACGAGCAGTACTTC.

V gene TRBV29-1 combines with J gene TRBJ2-7; D possibly corresponds to TRBD1 (5 bases). V was trimmed by 5 bases and J by 0 bases, leaving 14 bases between them. The CDR3 extends over 14 amino acids. Germline assignment: CDR1 SQVTM and CDR2 ANQGSEA. In nucleotides, the CDR3 is TGCAGCGTTTCAGGACAATCGAGCTCCTACGAGCAGTACTTC. It translates to CSVSGQSSSYEQYF.

This rearrangement joins TRBV7-9 to TRBJ1-1; no firm D call. CDR1 SEHNR and CDR2 FQNEAQ come from the germline V gene (reference sequence). V was pared by 1 base and J by 10 bases, with 10 bases between. The CDR3 runs to 12 residues. Here the CDR3 reads CASSLETRGAFF. CDR3 nucleotides: TGTGCCAGCAGCTTAGAGACCCGCGGAGCTTTCTTT.